This entry lists 16 T cell receptor beta chains sequenced from one sample in a study of blood T cell repertoires in COVID-19. Clones were sequenced by immunoSEQ multiplex PCR, and TCRdb holds only the in-frame ones, with some missing. In the table there are about 150,000 clones, 70% to 90% of which are singletons. Sample: peripheral blood. The receptors derive from an elderly man with COVID-19, enrolled during active disease.

CDR3 sequence: CASSPRGVMNTEAFF. The CDR3 coding sequence is TGTGCCAGCAGCCCTCGCGGGGTTATGAACACTGAAGCTTTCTTT. The chain recombines TRBV7-9 with TRBJ1-1; D unclear. The V end lost 5 bases, the J end lost 0 bases, and 13 bases lay between the germline ends. The CDR3 is 15 residues long. Germline CDR1 is SEHNR and CDR2 is FQNEAQ (reference sequence).

This chain uses TRBV7-2 with TRBJ1-2; no reliable D call. The length of the CDR3 is 12 residues. Germline CDR1 SGHTA, CDR2 FQGNSA. With 3 bases removed from V and 6 bases from J, the gap between germline ends came to 8 bases. This chain's CDR3 is CASSLRAHGYTF. The CDR3 coding sequence is TGTGCCAGCAGCTTGAGGGCTCATGGCTACACCTTC. Full variable domain (rest looked up from reference TRBV7-2 and TRBJ1-2): GAGVSQSPSNKVTEKGKDVELRCDPISGHTALYWYRQSLGQGLEFLIYFQGNSAPDKSGLPSDRFSAERTGGSVSTLTIQRTQQEDSAVYLCASSLRAHGYTFGSGTRLTVV.

This sequence joins TRBV3-1 (or the pseudogene TRBV3-2) and TRBJ1-6; 9 positions agree with TRBD1. Germline V gene lookup returns CDR1 LGHDT and CDR2 YNNKEL (reference sequence). V was pared by 5 bases and J by 8 bases, with 4 bases of the junction left unmatched. The CDR3 sequence is 14 residues long. The CDR3 DNA follows: TGTGCCAGCAGCTACCGGACAGGGGATTCACCCCTCCACTTT. This encodes CASSYRTGDSPLHF.

As DNA, the CDR3 is TGCGCCAGTATGCAGGGAAACGCGAACACCGGGGAGCTGTTTTTT. Residues: CASMQGNANTGELFF. The rearrangement joins TRBV10-2 to TRBJ2-2; D might be TRBD1 (5 bases). Germline-derived CDR1 and CDR2 are WSHSY and SAAADI. V was trimmed by 9 bases and J by 0 bases, leaving 14 bases between them. The CDR3 extends over 15 amino acids.

This clone has just a few counts. The chain joins TRBV28 to TRBJ1-4; 10 bases are shared with TRBD1. The CDR3 is made up of 16 amino acids. Germline CDR1 reads MDHEN; CDR2 reads SYDVKM. V lost 4 bases to trimming and J lost 3 bases; unmatched junction nucleotides: 5. CDR3 amino acids: CASSSSGQGSNEKLFF. In DNA form, the CDR3 reads TGTGCCAGCAGTTCCTCGGGACAGGGGTCTAATGAAAAACTGTTTTTT. Full variable domain (remainder filled in from reference TRBV28 and TRBJ1-4): DVKVTQSSRYLVKRTGEKVFLECVQDMDHENMFWYRQDPGLGLRLIYFSYDVKMKEKGDIPEGYSVSREKKERFSLILESASTNQTSMYLCASSSSGQGSNEKLFFGSGTQLSVL.

The chain couples TRBV5-1 to TRBJ1-1; a possible D gene is TRBD1 (6 bases). Germline loops: CDR1 SGHRS, CDR2 YFSETQ. V was shortened by 5 bases and J by 0 bases, with 8 bases between the two germline ends. CDR3 length equals 13 residues. The CDR3 spells CASRDSLNTEAFF. The CDR3 DNA reads as TGCGCCAGCAGGGACAGCCTGAACACTGAAGCTTTCTTT.

The rearrangement links TRBV19 to TRBJ1-2; tentatively, D is TRBD1 (5 bases). Germline V CDR1 and CDR2: LNHDA, SQIVND (reference sequence). The V and J ends lost 8 bases and 8 bases respectively, with 30 bases between them. The CDR3 has 17 amino acids. Written as DNA, the CDR3 is TGTGCCAGTTTTCCGTCACAGAACGACAGAAAGTCTTGGGGCTACACCTTC. Protein product: CASFPSQNDRKSWGYTF.

The rearrangement links TRBV19 to TRBJ1-2; TRBD1 agrees at 8 bases. With V trimmed by 5 bases and J by 6 bases, 11 bases remained unmatched. Looked up from germline, CDR1 is LNHDA and CDR2 is SQIVND (reference sequence). This CDR3 spans 15 amino acids. CDR3 bases: TGTGCCAGTAGTTTCCCTTTGCAGGGGGCGAATGGCTACACCTTC. Translated, it gives CASSFPLQGANGYTF.

This clone was counted a single time. CDR3 protein: CASSLRDGSGTEAFF. The CDR3 nucleotides read TGTGCCAGCAGCTTGCGCGATGGGAGCGGCACTGAAGCTTTCTTT. The genes are TRBV5-4 and TRBJ1-1; no definite D call. Per germline, CDR1 SGHNT and CDR2 YYREEE (reference sequence). The CDR3 runs to 15 residues. V lost 1 base and J 4 bases, leaving 14 bases between the germline ends. Together with reference TRBV5-4 and TRBJ1-1, the CDR3 gives the full variable domain: ETGVTQSPTHLIKTRGQQVTLRCSSQSGHNTVSWYQQALGQGPQFIFQYYREEENGRGNFPPRFSGLQFPNYSSELNVNALELDDSALYLCASSLRDGSGTEAFFGQGTRLTVV.

The chain uses TRBV7-2 and TRBJ1-2; D remains ambiguous. The CDR3 consists of 15 residues. Trimming removed 4 bases at V and 2 bases at J, with 14 bases between. Germline-derived CDR1 and CDR2 are SGHTA and FQGNSA. CDR3 sequence: CASSYIAGPNYGYTF. As DNA, the CDR3 is TGTGCCAGCAGCTATATAGCCGGCCCAAACTATGGCTACACCTTC.

This clone was counted only a few times. The V gene is TRBV14, the J gene TRBJ1-2; D is possibly TRBD1 (5 bases). V gave up 3 bases and J gave up 4 bases, with 15 bases separating them. Per germline, CDR1 SGHDN and CDR2 FVKESK. The CDR3 spans 15 residues. The CDR3: CASSQDLAGVYGYTF. The DNA of the CDR3 is TGTGCCAGCAGCCAGGACTTGGCGGGGGTCTATGGCTACACCTTC.

The V and J genes are TRBV5-1 and TRBJ2-3, with 7 bases matching TRBD2. The CDR3 spans 18 residues. Germline V gene lookup returns CDR1 SGHRS and CDR2 YFSETQ. Trimming cost V 4 bases and J 0 bases; bases outside gene matches: 14. The CDR3, as DNA: TGCGCCAGCAGCGGGAAAGGGGCGGGACTAACCAGCACAGATACGCAGTATTTT. Translated, it gives CASSGKGAGLTSTDTQYF.

The V and J genes are TRBV5-6 and TRBJ1-6; D possibly corresponds to TRBD1 (5 bases). Trimming took 10 bases from V and 8 from J, leaving 16 bases between them. Germline V lookup: CDR1 SGHDT, CDR2 YYEEEE. The CDR3 is 13 amino acids. The DNA of the CDR3 is TGTGCCTCGCGGGGCACTATCGATTCACCCCTCCACTTT. Amino acid sequence: CASRGTIDSPLHF.

For the CDR3, the DNA is TGTGCCAGCAGCTTCCGGGACACTGAAGCTTTCTTT. Its protein product is CASSFRDTEAFF. This rearrangement joins TRBV11-2 to TRBJ1-1; D gene unclear. Trimming removed 3 bases at V and 3 bases at J, with 5 bases between. This CDR3 comprises 12 residues. Germline values: CDR1 SGHAT, CDR2 FQNNGV.

The J gene is TRBJ2-2, the V gene TRBV7-2; maybe TRBD2 (6 bases). The length of the CDR3 is 15 residues. V lost 1 base to trimming and J lost 0 bases, with 6 bases between them. The V gene's germline CDR1 is SGHTA and CDR2 FQGNSA. CDR3 in amino acids: CASSLGGANTGELFF. Written as DNA, the CDR3 is TGTGCCAGCAGCTTAGGCGGGGCGAACACCGGGGAGCTGTTTTTT.

The CDR3 nucleotides are TGTGCCAGCAGCTTAACTAGCCGGGGAGGGGGCACAGATACGCAGTATTTT. Residues: CASSLTSRGGGTDTQYF. This chain links TRBV7-6 with TRBJ2-3, with 7 nucleotides matching TRBD2. Germline-derived CDR1 and CDR2 are SGHVS and FNYEAQ. The CDR3 has 17 residues. V gave up 2 bases and J gave up 1 base; unmatched junction bases: 9. The full variable domain, with the rest looked up from reference TRBV7-6 and TRBJ2-3, is GAGVSQSPRYKVTKRGQDVALRCDPISGHVSLYWYRQALGQGPEFLTYFNYEAQQDKSGLPNDRFSAERPEGSISTLTIQRTEQRDSAMYRCASSLTSRGGGTDTQYFGPGTRLTVL.